Shown below are 22 T cell receptor beta chains from a single sample sequenced in a study of cytomegalovirus exposure and HLA in healthy donors. The PCR made use of 60 Vbeta and 13 Jbeta primers. Clones were sequenced by immunoSEQ multiplex PCR, and TCRdb holds only the in-frame ones, with some missing. The top ten hold about 30% of the sample, which has about 85,000 clones, 75% to 90% seen once. Specimen: PBMCs. These receptors were obtained from a man aged 45-65 years in good health and CMV-seropositive.

This chain joins TRBV20-1 and TRBJ1-1; no firm D call. The germline CDR1 and CDR2 sequences are DFQATT and SNEGSKA (reference sequence). This CDR3 is 11 amino acids long. Trimming took 6 bases from V and 0 from J, leaving 5 bases between them. This CDR3 is CSALMNTEAFF. The CDR3 nucleotides are TGCAGTGCCTTAATGAACACTGAAGCTTTCTTT.

V usage is TRBV7-2 and J usage is TRBJ2-7, with 7 bases that match TRBD1. Trimming removed 5 bases from V and 4 bases from J; junction bases left unmatched: 8. Germline V lookup: CDR1 SGHTA, CDR2 FQGNSA. The CDR3 contains 14 residues. The CDR3, as DNA: TGTGCCAGCAGCCTAGGACAGGAAAGGTACGAGCAGTACTTC. Translating gives CASSLGQERYEQYF.

This clone has a single count. Mismatch with germline at one junction end may stem from a read error. The chain recombines TRBV7-6 with TRBJ2-6, with D possibly TRBD1 on 5 matching bases. The V gene's germline CDR1 is SGHVS and CDR2 FNYEAQ. This CDR3 contains 15 residues. The CDR3 protein is CASSSLNSGANGLTF. The DNA for the CDR3 is TGTGCCAGCAGCTCGTTGAACTCTGGGGCCAACGGCCTGACTTTC.

This clone showed up just a few times. The V gene is TRBV7-9, the J gene TRBJ2-7; 8 bases align to TRBD2. V was pared by 0 bases and J by 2 bases, with 3 bases of the junction left unmatched. CDR3 length equals 15 residues. Germline V gene lookup returns CDR1 SEHNR and CDR2 FQNEAQ (reference sequence). CDR3 region: CASSLASGATYEQYF. In DNA form, the CDR3 reads TGTGCCAGCAGCTTAGCTAGCGGGGCGACCTACGAGCAGTACTTC.

This clone showed up just once. This chain connects TRBV10-1 to TRBJ2-7; 11 bases agree with TRBD1. The CDR3 sequence is 15 residues long. Germline CDR1 and CDR2: WNHNN and SYGVQD (reference sequence). Trimming took 3 bases from V and 5 from J; bases not matched to a gene: 6. CDR3 bases: TGCGCCAGCAGTGAAACCGGGACAGGGGGGAACGAGCAGTACTTC. The encoded protein is CASSETGTGGNEQYF.

The gene calls are TRBV14 and TRBJ1-3; tentative D call: TRBD1 (5 bases). With 0 bases removed from V and 1 base from J, the gap between germline ends came to 16 bases. The CDR3 contains 18 residues. Germline V gene lookup returns CDR1 SGHDN and CDR2 FVKESK. CDR3 in amino acids: CASSQDLVGARSGNTIYF. The CDR3 bases are TGTGCCAGCAGCCAAGATCTTGTAGGGGCAAGGTCTGGAAACACCATATATTTT.

The V call is TRBV27, the J call TRBJ2-1, with D perhaps matching TRBD2 (5 bases). V shed 3 bases and J shed 7 bases, with 10 bases lying between them. Germline V CDR1 and CDR2: MNHEY, SMNVEV (reference sequence). This CDR3 region has 13 residues. For the CDR3, the DNA is TGTGCCAGCAGTTTCAGCGGAACTAATGAGCAGTTCTTC. It specifies CASSFSGTNEQFF.

The chain links TRBV4-1 to TRBJ2-1; 13 positions match TRBD2. CDR3 length equals 17 residues. Unmatched junction bases numbered 8, after V lost 4 bases and J lost 5 bases. Germline CDR1 reads MGHRA; CDR2 reads YSYEKL. The CDR3 is CASSRSAGTSGNNEQFF. In nucleotides, the CDR3 is TGCGCCAGCAGCCGCAGCGCCGGGACTAGCGGGAACAATGAGCAGTTCTTC.

The rearrangement links TRBV7-2 to TRBJ2-1; 7 bases align to TRBD2. CDR3 length equals 16 residues. Germline V gene lookup returns CDR1 SGHTA and CDR2 FQGNSA. The V segment lost 1 base and the J segment 7 bases; nucleotides outside the gene matches: 10. Written as DNA, the CDR3 is TGTGCCAGCAGCTTAGGGGGAGGGCTAGCGGAAAATGAGCAGTTCTTC. This encodes CASSLGGGLAENEQFF.

The V call is TRBV19, the J call TRBJ2-6, with TRBD2 as a possible D gene (6 bases). The CDR3 has 13 amino acids. V lost 9 bases and J lost 4, with 10 bases in between. Per germline, CDR1 LNHDA and CDR2 SQIVND (reference sequence). This chain's CDR3 is CASREYGANVLTF. CDR3 in DNA: TGTGCCAGCCGGGAGTACGGGGCCAACGTCCTGACTTTC.

The rearrangement uses TRBV9 and TRBJ2-1; 8 positions match TRBD2. CDR3 length: 18 amino acids. Germline values: CDR1 SGDLS, CDR2 YYNGEE. V lost 3 bases to trimming and J lost 2 bases; unmatched junction nucleotides: 13. The CDR3 spells CASSDRPLAGTPYNEQFF. DNA of the CDR3: TGTGCCAGCAGCGACAGACCATTAGCGGGAACCCCCTACAATGAGCAGTTCTTC.

This chain connects TRBV10-2 to TRBJ2-1; 7 bases match TRBD2. V was pared by 10 bases and J by 1 base, with 7 bases of the junction left unmatched. CDR3 size: 14 residues. CDR1 is WSHSY, CDR2 SAAADI, per germline. CDR3 protein: CATRGAGSYNEQFF. The CDR3 DNA sequence: TGCGCCACCCGGGGAGCGGGGTCCTACAATGAGCAGTTCTTC.

The rearrangement joins TRBV5-5 to TRBJ2-5; 9 nucleotides match TRBD1. V lost 1 base to trimming and J lost 5 bases; unmatched junction nucleotides: 12. The CDR3 loop spans 17 amino acids. In germline, CDR1 is SGHKS, CDR2 YYEKEE (reference sequence). The CDR3 nucleotides read TGTGCCAGCAGCTTGATAGTATCGACAGGGGGGTGGGAGACCCAGTACTTC. This codes for CASSLIVSTGGWETQYF.

J is TRBJ2-5 and V is TRBV7-2, with 7 bases lining up with TRBD1. Near its end, the DNA agrees better with TRBJ2-7, so the J call may be wrong. The CDR3 contains 14 residues. Germline CDR1 reads SGHTA; CDR2 reads FQGNSA. CDR3 residues: CASSPKTGHYEQYF. In DNA, the CDR3 is TGTGCCAGCAGCCCCAAGACAGGGCACTACGAGCAGTACTTC.

V is TRBV28 and J is TRBJ1-5, with D perhaps TRBD1 (6 bases). Trimming shortened V by 6 bases and J by 8 bases, and 11 bases separated the two germline ends. Germline loops: CDR1 MDHEN, CDR2 SYDVKM. The length of the CDR3 is 12 residues. In DNA form, the CDR3 reads TGTGCCAGCAGACAGGGCTTGGAGCCCCAGCATTTT. It yields the protein CASRQGLEPQHF. The entire variable domain, with the rest obtained from reference TRBV28 and TRBJ1-5, is as follows: DVKVTQSSRYLVKRTGEKVFLECVQDMDHENMFWYRQDPGLGLRLIYFSYDVKMKEKGDIPEGYSVSREKKERFSLILESASTNQTSMYLCASRQGLEPQHFGDGTRLSIL.

The chain has TRBV4-1 and TRBJ2-3; perhaps TRBD2 as D (6 bases). The V end was cut by 1 base, the J end by 3 bases, with 8 bases between. This CDR3 contains 14 residues. Germline values: CDR1 MGHRA, CDR2 YSYEKL. The CDR3 DNA sequence: TGCGCCAGCAGCCAAGGGGCGGGGACAGATACGCAGTATTTT. Translation: CASSQGAGTDTQYF.

The chain combines TRBV10-2 with TRBJ2-3; 9 bases line up with TRBD2. Trimming took 8 bases from V and 5 from J; bases not matched to a gene: 11. Looked up from germline, CDR1 is WSHSY and CDR2 is SAAADI. This CDR3 region has 15 residues. CDR3 residues: CASSTGGRAVDTQYF. DNA for the CDR3: TGCGCCAGCTCTACGGGCGGGAGGGCCGTAGATACGCAGTATTTT.

This rearrangement joins TRBV19 to TRBJ1-6; D perhaps matches TRBD1 (6 bases). From germline, CDR1 is LNHDA and CDR2 SQIVND (reference sequence). This CDR3 has 15 residues. V was cut by 3 bases and J by 7 bases, with 13 bases left in between. The CDR3 protein is CASSIGQIPNSPLHF. As DNA, the CDR3 is TGTGCCAGTAGTATCGGACAGATCCCCAATTCACCCCTCCACTTT.

This clone was counted a few times. The genes are TRBV7-3 and TRBJ2-5; D possibly corresponds to TRBD2 (5 bases). This CDR3 is 15 amino acids long. Germline V gene lookup returns CDR1 SGHTA and CDR2 FQGTGA. V dropped 5 bases and J dropped 5 bases, with 18 bases sitting between them. The CDR3 reads CASSAGSTRGETQYF. The DNA for the CDR3 is TGTGCCAGCAGCGCCGGCTCCACCAGAGGGGAGACCCAGTACTTC.

This clone has just one count. The rearrangement joins TRBV5-4 to TRBJ2-3, with TRBD2 matching over 8 bases. The length of the CDR3 is 16 residues. CDR1 is SGHNT and CDR2 is YYREEE in the germline V gene (reference sequence). The trim removed 4 bases at V and 0 bases at J, leaving 7 bases unmatched. CDR3 bases: TGTGCCAGCAGCGAACTAGCGGCAGCTAGCACAGATACGCAGTATTTT. This translates into CASSELAAASTDTQYF.

The CDR3 DNA reads as TGCGCCAGCACCCCAGGACAGGAGGCTGAAGCTTTCTTT. The encoded protein is CASTPGQEAEAFF. This chain connects TRBV4-1 to TRBJ1-1, with 7 bases that match TRBD1. The CDR3 is 13 residues long. Germline CDR1 is MGHRA and CDR2 is YSYEKL. The V gene end was trimmed by 7 bases and the J gene end by 6 bases; junction bases not matched to a gene: 8.

This chain links TRBV5-5 with TRBJ2-7; TRBD1 agrees at 8 bases. This CDR3 spans 14 amino acids. J lost 5 bases, V lost 4 bases, and 8 bases had no gene match. CDR1 is SGHKS and CDR2 is YYEKEE in the germline V gene (reference sequence). CDR3 protein: CASSLRTGYNEQYF. In DNA, the CDR3 is TGTGCCAGCAGCCTCCGGACAGGGTATAACGAGCAGTACTTC. The variable domain in full, completed from reference TRBV5-5 and TRBJ2-7, reads DAGVTQSPTHLIKTRGQQVTLRCSPISGHKSVSWYQQVLGQGPQFIFQYYEKEERGRGNFPDRFSARQFPNYSSELNVNALLLGDSALYLCASSLRTGYNEQYFGPGTRLTVT.